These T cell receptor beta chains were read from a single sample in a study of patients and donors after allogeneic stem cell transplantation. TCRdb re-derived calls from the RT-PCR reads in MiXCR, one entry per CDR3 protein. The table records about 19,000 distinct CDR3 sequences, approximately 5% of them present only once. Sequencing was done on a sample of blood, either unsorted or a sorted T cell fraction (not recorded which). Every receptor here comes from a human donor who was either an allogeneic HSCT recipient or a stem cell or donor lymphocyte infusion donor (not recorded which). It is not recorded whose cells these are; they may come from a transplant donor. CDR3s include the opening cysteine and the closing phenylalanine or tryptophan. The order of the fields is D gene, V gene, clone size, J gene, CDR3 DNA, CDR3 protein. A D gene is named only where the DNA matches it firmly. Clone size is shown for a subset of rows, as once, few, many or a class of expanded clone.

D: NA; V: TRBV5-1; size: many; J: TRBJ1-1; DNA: TGCGCCAGCAGTTTTCTCGACTGGAACACTGAAGCTTTCTTT; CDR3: CASSFLDWNTEAFF
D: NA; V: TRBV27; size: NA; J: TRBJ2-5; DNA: TGTGCCAGCAGGAAAGAGACCCAGTACTTC; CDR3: CASRKETQYF
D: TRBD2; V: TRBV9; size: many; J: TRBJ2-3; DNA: TGTGCCAGCAGCGTAGGGGAGGGGAGTTTGGGGGTATCGCAGTATTTT; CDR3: CASSVGEGSLGVSQYF
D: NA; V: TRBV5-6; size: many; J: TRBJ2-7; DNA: TGTGCCAGCAGCTCCCACGGGTACACCGCCTACGAGCAGTACTTC; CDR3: CASSSHGYTAYEQYF
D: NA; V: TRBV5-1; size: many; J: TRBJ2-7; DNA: TGCGCCAGCAGCTTGGGGCTAGCGAAGGAGCAGTACTTC; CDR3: CASSLGLAKEQYF
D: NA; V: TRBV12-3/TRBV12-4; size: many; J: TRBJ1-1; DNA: TGTGCCAGCACTAGCAGGGTAAACACTGAAGCTTTCTTT; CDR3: CASTSRVNTEAFF
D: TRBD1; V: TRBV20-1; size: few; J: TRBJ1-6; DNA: TGCAGTGCGCCCCGACAGGGGGCGAGCTCCTATAATTCACCCCTCCACTTT; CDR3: CSAPRQGASSYNSPLHF
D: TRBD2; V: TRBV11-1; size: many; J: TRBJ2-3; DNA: TGTGCCAGCAGCTTAGACCTTTCATGGGGGAGGGCCGCAGATACGCAGTATTTT; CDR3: CASSLDLSWGRAADTQYF
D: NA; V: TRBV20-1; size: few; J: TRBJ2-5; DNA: TGCAGTGCTAGTTTTTGGTCCGTAGAGACCCAGTACTTC; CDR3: CSASFWSVETQYF
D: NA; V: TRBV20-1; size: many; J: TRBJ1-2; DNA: TGCAGTGCTCCTCAGGACAGCTATGGCTACACCTTC; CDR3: CSAPQDSYGYTF
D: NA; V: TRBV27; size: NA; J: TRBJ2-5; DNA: TGTGACAGCAGTCGCCTATCGACAGGGAGGCCCCAAGAGACCCAGTACTTC; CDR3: CDSSRLSTGRPQETQYF
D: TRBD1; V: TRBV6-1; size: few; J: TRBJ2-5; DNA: TGTGCCAGCAGTCGACAGGGGACTTGGAGAGAGACCCAGTACTTC; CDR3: CASSRQGTWRETQYF
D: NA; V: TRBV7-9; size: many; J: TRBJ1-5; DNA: TGTGCCAGCAGCCCGATTACAGGGTCCTCCACAAATCAGCCCCAGCATTTT; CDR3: CASSPITGSSTNQPQHF
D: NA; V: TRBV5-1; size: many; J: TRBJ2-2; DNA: TGCGCCAGCAGCTTGCAGGTCACCGGGGAGCTGTTTTTT; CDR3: CASSLQVTGELFF